One sample yielded the 27 T cell receptor beta chains listed below, sequenced in a study of cytomegalovirus exposure and HLA in healthy donors. In the PCR, 60 Vbeta and 13 Jbeta primers were used. Produced via immunoSEQ multiplex PCR; TCRdb's table is partial and in-frame only. This table holds about 130,000 clones, more than 75% found once. The sequencing sample was made of PBMCs. These receptors originate from a female donor in good health and CMV-seronegative.

The chain links TRBV25-1 to TRBJ2-1; D uncertain. This CDR3 spans 12 amino acids. CDR1 MGHDK and CDR2 SYGVNS come from the germline V gene. Trimming left V 7 bases short and J 7 bases short, with 11 bases between. CDR3 bases: TGTGCCAGCACCAGAGACATAAATGAGCAGTTCTTC. Protein: CASTRDINEQFF.

The chain links TRBV4-3 to TRBJ2-7; D may be TRBD1 (6 bases). V was pared by 2 bases and J by 4 bases, with 12 bases between. Per the germline V gene, CDR1 is LGHNA and CDR2 is YSLEER. The CDR3 is made up of 14 amino acids. CDR3 DNA: TGCGCCAGCAGCCAAAACAAGGACAGATACGAGCAGTACTTC. It is translated as CASSQNKDRYEQYF.

This clone was counted once. The rearrangement links TRBV5-1 to TRBJ2-7; no definite D call. V was cut by 0 bases and J by 3 bases, with 7 bases left in between. The CDR3 runs to 13 residues. Germline lookup yields CDR1 SGHRS and CDR2 YFSETQ. The CDR3 DNA reads TGCGCCAGCAGCTTGGGCTCGGTCTACGAGCAGTACTTC. It yields the protein CASSLGSVYEQYF. Using reference TRBV5-1 and TRBJ2-7 for the parts outside the CDR3, the full variable domain is KAGVTQTPRYLIKTRGQQVTLSCSPISGHRSVSWYQQTPGQGLQFLFEYFSETQRNKGNFPGRFSGRQFSNSRSEMNVSTLELGDSALYLCASSLGSVYEQYFGPGTRLTVT.

This chain uses TRBV9 with TRBJ2-2; TRBD2 might be the D (7 bases). V was clipped by 4 bases and J by 3 bases, with 13 bases between them. This CDR3 has 15 residues. Germline lookup yields CDR1 SGDLS and CDR2 YYNGEE. Written as DNA, the CDR3 is TGTGCCAGCAGCTTGGGAGGGGGGCACACCGGGGAGCTGTTTTTT. Translated: CASSLGGGHTGELFF.

The rearrangement joins TRBV7-2 to TRBJ2-7; 8 nucleotides agree with TRBD2. There are 14 residues in the CDR3. V lost 1 base, J lost 2 bases, and 1 base stayed unmatched. Germline V gives CDR1 SGHTA, CDR2 FQGNSA. The CDR3 reads CASSLVAGPYEQYF. In DNA, the CDR3 is TGTGCCAGCAGCTTAGTAGCGGGACCCTACGAGCAGTACTTC.

This clone was counted between two and nine times. The chain uses TRBV15 and TRBJ2-3; TRBD2 is a possible D gene (6 bases). This CDR3 is built from 19 residues. Germline-derived CDR1 and CDR2 are LNHNV and YYDKDF (reference sequence). Trimming pared 0 bases from V and 0 bases from J, leaving 19 bases between. As DNA, the CDR3 is TGTGCCACCAGCAGAGACGAGTCCCTAGGGAGGAGCAGCACAGATACGCAGTATTTT. Protein product: CATSRDESLGRSSTDTQYF. Complete variable domain (other parts from reference TRBV15 and TRBJ2-3): DAMVIQNPRYQVTQFGKPVTLSCSQTLNHNVMYWYQQKSSQAPKLLFHYYDKDFNNEADTPDNFQSRRPNTSFCFLDIRSPGLGDTAMYLCATSRDESLGRSSTDTQYFGPGTRLTVL.

The rearrangement uses TRBV2 and TRBJ1-1; 9 bases line up with TRBD1. With 2 bases clipped from V and 9 bases from J, the junction kept 10 bases outside the gene matches. This CDR3 has 15 residues. Germline lookup yields CDR1 SNHLY and CDR2 FYNNEI. CDR3: CASSESTGGMSKAFF. The CDR3 coding sequence is TGTGCCAGCAGTGAATCGACAGGGGGTATGTCGAAAGCTTTCTTT.

The chain joins TRBV27 to TRBJ2-7; maybe TRBD1 (6 bases). The CDR3 is made up of 12 amino acids. In germline, CDR1 is MNHEY, CDR2 SMNVEV (reference sequence). The ends were cut back, 11 bases at V and 7 bases at J, with 18 bases in the middle. In nucleotides, the CDR3 is TGTGCCGCCACAGGGATATACGGGGAGCAGTACTTC. Amino acid sequence: CAATGIYGEQYF.

The sample holds one count of this clone. A junction end diverges from the germline sequence, so it may reflect a read error. The chain links TRBV7-7 to TRBJ2-1; TRBD2 agrees at 11 bases. This CDR3 contains 15 residues. Germline V gene data show CDR1 as SSHAT and CDR2 as FNYEAQ (reference sequence). Here the CDR3 DNA reads TGTGCTAGCAGCATAGGGACTAGCGGTTACAATGAGCAGTTCTTC. Protein product: CASSIGTSGYNEQFF.

The chain links TRBV5-1 to TRBJ1-2; D unresolved. Trimming removed 1 base at V and 2 bases at J, with 9 bases between. The CDR3 consists of 14 residues. Germline loops: CDR1 SGHRS, CDR2 YFSETQ. The CDR3 sequence: CASSLLQANYGYTF. CDR3 DNA sequence: TGCGCCAGCAGCTTGCTTCAGGCGAACTATGGCTACACCTTC.

The chain couples TRBV5-1 to TRBJ2-7; 12 bases agree with TRBD1. Germline values: CDR1 SGHRS, CDR2 YFSETQ. With V trimmed by 0 bases and J by 6 bases, 4 bases remained unmatched. The CDR3 loop spans 15 amino acids. The CDR3 nucleotides read TGCGCCAGCAGCTTGGCCGGGACAGGGGGCCTCGAGCAGTACTTC. It yields the protein CASSLAGTGGLEQYF.

This chain connects TRBV28 to TRBJ1-5, with 7 bases aligning to TRBD1. This CDR3 is 15 amino acids long. CDR1 MDHEN and CDR2 SYDVKM come from the germline V gene. With 4 bases clipped from V and 4 bases from J, the junction kept 7 bases outside the gene matches. The CDR3 reads CASSSPGTANQPQHF. CDR3 sequence (DNA): TGTGCCAGCAGTTCCCCCGGGACAGCGAATCAGCCCCAGCATTTT. The entire variable domain, with the rest obtained from reference TRBV28 and TRBJ1-5, is as follows: DVKVTQSSRYLVKRTGEKVFLECVQDMDHENMFWYRQDPGLGLRLIYFSYDVKMKEKGDIPEGYSVSREKKERFSLILESASTNQTSMYLCASSSPGTANQPQHFGDGTRLSIL.

As to this clone: One end of the junction varies from germline; a read error may be responsible. In the same sample, other DNA sequences code for this CDR3. Here the CDR3 DNA reads TGCGCCAGCACCAGGGGCTCTAATGAAAAACTGTTTTTT. Encoded protein: CASTRGSNEKLFF. The chain recombines TRBV25-1 with TRBJ1-4, with D possibly matching TRBD1 (6 bases). Germline V CDR1 and CDR2: MGHDK, SYGVNS. This CDR3 region has 13 residues.

This rearrangement joins TRBV28 to TRBJ2-1, with D perhaps matching TRBD2 (5 bases). The CDR3 runs to 12 residues. Germline loops: CDR1 MDHEN, CDR2 SYDVKM. Trimming left V 6 bases short and J 15 bases short, with 18 bases between. In DNA form, the CDR3 reads TGTGCCAGCAGGTATCTCGGGAATCCTCCGTTCTTC. This encodes CASRYLGNPPFF.

Only a few counts were recorded for this clone. The chain uses TRBV5-1 and TRBJ1-6; the D gene is possibly TRBD1 (5 bases). Germline V lookup: CDR1 SGHRS, CDR2 YFSETQ. V was pared by 0 bases and J by 4 bases, with 14 bases between. The CDR3 is 17 residues long. CDR3 in amino acids: CASSLAVGVGYNSPLHF. CDR3 nucleotide sequence: TGCGCCAGCAGCTTGGCCGTAGGGGTCGGTTATAATTCACCCCTCCACTTT.

The chain has TRBV19 and TRBJ1-5; TRBD1 matches at 7 bases. Germline CDR1 is LNHDA and CDR2 is SQIVND (reference sequence). The ends lost 11 bases at V and 4 bases at J; junction bases unmatched: 8. The CDR3 totals 13 residues. The CDR3 DNA follows: TGTGCCTCCCGGGACAGTCAAAATCAGCCCCAGCATTTT. It specifies CASRDSQNQPQHF.

This chain links TRBV9 with TRBJ1-2; D is possibly TRBD1 (6 bases). Germline V CDR1 and CDR2: SGDLS, YYNGEE. CDR3 length: 15 amino acids. V lost 3 bases to trimming and J lost 4 bases, with 16 bases between them. The CDR3 region is CASSAETRGLYGYTF. The DNA of the CDR3 is TGTGCCAGCAGCGCGGAGACCAGGGGTCTCTATGGCTACACCTTC.

In this sample, this clone turned up a few times. The chain links TRBV5-4 to TRBJ2-3, with TRBD2 identical over 8 bases. This CDR3 is 15 amino acids long. V dropped 3 bases and J dropped 4; count of bases not matched to a gene: 7. Per germline, CDR1 SGHNT and CDR2 YYREEE (reference sequence). The CDR3 DNA follows: TGTGCCAGCAGCTCGACTAGCGATGGGGCAGATACGCAGTATTTT. Residues: CASSSTSDGADTQYF.

The chain uses TRBV5-6 and TRBJ1-3; TRBD1 aligns across 7 bases. J gave up 0 bases and V 5 bases, and 2 bases lay outside the gene matches. Germline assignment: CDR1 SGHDT and CDR2 YYEEEE. The CDR3 length is 14 residues. CDR3 loop: CASSGTDSGNTIYF. The DNA for the CDR3 is TGTGCCAGCAGTGGGACAGACTCTGGAAACACCATATATTTT.

J is TRBJ2-3 and V is TRBV4-2; the match to TRBD2 covers 7 bases. Germline V gives CDR1 LGHNA, CDR2 YNFKEQ. The CDR3 has 18 residues. The J segment lost 0 bases and the V segment lost 1 base, leaving 10 bases of the junction unmatched. CDR3 amino acids: CASSQGSAGVPSTDTQYF. The CDR3 nucleotides read TGTGCCAGCAGCCAAGGGTCGGCGGGAGTCCCGAGCACAGATACGCAGTATTTT.

This CDR3 reads CASSLTGVYGYTF. CDR3 in DNA: TGTGCCAGCAGTTTGACGGGGGTCTATGGCTACACCTTC. The gene calls are TRBV28 and TRBJ1-2, with D perhaps matching TRBD1 (5 bases). The CDR3 is made up of 13 amino acids. V gave up 3 bases and J gave up 4 bases, with 9 bases separating them. Germline V lookup: CDR1 MDHEN, CDR2 SYDVKM.

For the CDR3, the DNA is TGCGCCAGCAGCACCCGACAGGGACCGAACACTGAAGCTTTCTTT. It is translated as CASSTRQGPNTEAFF. The chain links TRBV5-1 to TRBJ1-1, with 7 bases lining up with TRBD1. Germline CDR1 and CDR2: SGHRS and YFSETQ. The CDR3 is 15 amino acids. V was clipped by 4 bases and J by 1 base; unmatched bases: 7. The variable domain in full, completed from reference TRBV5-1 and TRBJ1-1, reads KAGVTQTPRYLIKTRGQQVTLSCSPISGHRSVSWYQQTPGQGLQFLFEYFSETQRNKGNFPGRFSGRQFSNSRSEMNVSTLELGDSALYLCASSTRQGPNTEAFFGQGTRLTVV.

The chain employs TRBV4-2 and TRBJ2-1; 8 nucleotides line up with TRBD2. This CDR3 contains 16 residues. Germline V gene data show CDR1 as LGHNA and CDR2 as YNFKEQ. J was trimmed by 6 bases and V by 1 base; bases with no gene match: 8. Here the CDR3 DNA reads TGTGCCAGCAGCCAAGGGGGTGCGGGAGGTGGCAATGAGCAGTTCTTC. Translation gives CASSQGGAGGGNEQFF.

The V gene is TRBV6-7, the J gene TRBJ1-4, with D possibly matching TRBD1 (5 bases). TRBV6-7 belongs to the ORF category, with a function that is uncertain. The length of the CDR3 is 15 residues. Trimming removed 4 bases from V and 0 bases from J, with 9 bases in between. The CDR3 nucleotides read TGTGCCAGCAGTTCGGGGGAAGCAACTAATGAAAAACTGTTTTTT. As protein: CASSSGEATNEKLFF.

CDR3 protein: CASSLRQGARSYTF. The CDR3 coding sequence is TGTGCCAGCAGTTTGAGACAGGGGGCGAGGAGCTACACCTTC. This chain joins TRBV28 and TRBJ1-2; 10 bases fit TRBD1. V lost 3 bases, J lost 9 bases, and 7 bases stayed unmatched. In germline, CDR1 is MDHEN, CDR2 SYDVKM. CDR3 length: 14 residues.

J is TRBJ1-5 and V is TRBV10-3; D gene ambiguous. Trimming left V 0 bases short and J 4 bases short, with 10 bases between. Germline CDR1 is ENHRY and CDR2 is SYGVKD. The CDR3 sequence is 15 residues long. The CDR3: CAISESRRENQPQHF. DNA of the CDR3: TGTGCCATCAGTGAGTCTAGGCGGGAAAATCAGCCCCAGCATTTT.

The rearrangement uses TRBV4-3 and TRBJ1-2; a possible D gene is TRBD1 (6 bases). V lost 0 bases and J lost 1, with 9 bases in between. Germline V CDR1 and CDR2: LGHNA, YSLEER. The CDR3 consists of 15 residues. DNA of the CDR3: TGCGCCAGCAGCCAAGAGCAGGGGCTTAACTATGGCTACACCTTC. It translates to CASSQEQGLNYGYTF.